This T cell receptor beta chain was identified in a study of beta chain features in type 1 diabetes. Findings of the study overall: The study found that naive, central memory and Treg TCRB repertoires appeared more similar in patients than in healthy donors. Type 1 diabetes patients showed a moderate but significant shortening of TCRB CDR3s in all four CD4+ subsets.

As concerns this clone: Its antigen is undetermined.

The whole isolated RNA underwent reverse transcription, so sequencing captured expressed TCRB transcripts. The data were produced by immunoSEQ multiplex PCR, yet TCRdb's version contains in-frame clones alone and is incomplete. Among fewer than 250,000 clones, roughly two thirds were seen once, and the ten largest hold about 0.05%. Germline CDR1 and CDR2: SQVTM and ANQGSEA. V lost 1 base, J lost 2 bases, and 14 bases stayed unmatched. The CDR3 covers 18 residues. Sequenced material: naive CD4+ T cells from blood. The genes are TRBV29-1 and TRBJ2-1; 7 positions match TRBD2. This clonotype originated in a man aged 25-45 years in good health. CDR3 coding DNA: TGCAGCGTTGAAGGGTTTTTACGGGGCGGGAGCACCTACAATGAGCAGTTCTTC. It yields the protein CSVEGFLRGGSTYNEQFF.